A single sample gave rise to the 14 T cell receptor beta chains below, sequenced in a study of early T cells in non-severe SARS-CoV-2 infection. Each CDR3 protein gets one entry after TCRdb re-called the 5' RACE reads with MiXCR. The table has 15,000 to 20,000 distinct CDR3 sequences, roughly 5.4% seen once. The sequences come from whole blood, collected at baseline. The origin of the receptors is an adult who was a healthcare worker with PCR-confirmed SARS-CoV-2 infection or an uninfected control (not recorded which).

Within the sample, this clonotype is medium-sized. This chain links TRBV7-2 with TRBJ1-5, with unresolved D. CDR1 is SGHTA and CDR2 is FQGNSA in the germline V gene. Trimming removed 2 bases from V and 6 bases from J, with 8 bases in between. CDR3 length: 13 residues. The CDR3 protein is CASSLLHGQPQHF. CDR3 coding DNA: TGTGCCAGCAGCTTACTCCACGGTCAGCCCCAGCATTTT.

This clonotype was seen repeatedly, ten times or more. V gene TRBV6-4 combines with J gene TRBJ2-3; D is undetermined. Germline lookup yields CDR1 MRHNA and CDR2 SNTAGT. V was clipped by 2 bases and J by 5 bases, with 11 bases between them. The CDR3 is 14 amino acids. The CDR3 nucleotides read TGTGCCAGCAGTGACCTGGGTATTGGAGATACGCAGTATTTT. Its translation: CASSDLGIGDTQYF.

This clonotype was recorded at least ten times. The rearrangement links TRBV7-2 to TRBJ1-5, with D maybe TRBD1 (5 bases). V lost 5 bases, J lost 2 bases, and 10 bases lay in between. CDR3 size: 14 residues. Germline V gene sequence: CDR1 SGHTA, CDR2 FQGNSA. In DNA, the CDR3 is TGTGCCAGCAGCCCCGCGGGGGGCAATCAGCCCCAGCATTTT. This gives the protein CASSPAGGNQPQHF.

This sequence joins TRBV6-6 and TRBJ1-4, with D possibly being TRBD1 (6 bases). Germline values: CDR1 MNHNY, CDR2 SVGAGI (reference sequence). Between the trimmed V and J ends, which lost 4 bases and 0 bases, there was a span of 12 bases. This CDR3 comprises 16 residues. The CDR3 DNA sequence: TGTGCCAGCAGTTGGGGGGCAGGGGCAACTAATGAAAAACTGTTTTTT. Protein: CASSWGAGATNEKLFF.

This clonotype has at least ten counts. The chain is built from TRBV20-1 and TRBJ2-7, with TRBD2 identical over 9 bases. Unmatched junction bases numbered 10, after V lost 0 bases and J lost 7 bases. Germline assignment: CDR1 DFQATT and CDR2 SNEGSKA (reference sequence). This CDR3 has 15 residues. CDR3 bases: TGCAGTGCTAGAGATGGTGAGCGGGGGGTTCTGGAGCAGTACTTC. It translates to CSARDGERGVLEQYF.

This clonotype showed up just a few times. An end of the junction differs from the germline gene, which may be a read error. This chain joins TRBV11-2 and TRBJ2-4; D gene unclear. Germline V gene data show CDR1 as SGHAT and CDR2 as FQNNGV. The CDR3 is 16 residues long. The CDR3 is CASSFGAGWAKTIQYF. CDR3 nucleotide sequence: TGTGCCAGCAGCTTCGGAGCTGGGTGGGCCAAAACCATTCAGTACTTC.

Ten or more counts support this clonotype. V usage is TRBV11-1 and J usage is TRBJ2-5, with 9 nucleotides matching TRBD1. The CDR3 runs to 15 residues. V was pared by 4 bases and J by 5 bases, with 8 bases of the junction left unmatched. CDR1 and CDR2 from the germline V gene are SGHAT and FQDESV (reference sequence). Here the CDR3 DNA reads TGTGCCAGCAGCTCGCCTAGACAGGGGGTGGAGACCCAGTACTTC. Amino acids: CASSSPRQGVETQYF.

The CDR3 region has the DNA TGTGCCAGTAGTATCAGGGGTCAGGTGTCCCAGCATTTT. As protein: CASSIRGQVSQHF. This chain joins TRBV19 and TRBJ1-5; perhaps TRBD1 as D (6 bases). This CDR3 comprises 13 residues. Trimming removed 3 bases from V and 11 bases from J, with 14 bases in between. Germline V gene lookup returns CDR1 LNHDA and CDR2 SQIVND (reference sequence).

This clonotype showed up many times. CDR3 sequence reads: CASRGTGKSTIYF. CDR3 DNA sequence: TGTGCCAGCAGGGGGACAGGGAAGTCGACCATATATTTT. V usage is TRBV2 and J usage is TRBJ1-3; 9 positions match TRBD1. V lost 6 bases, J lost 10 bases, and 7 bases stayed unmatched. The germline V gene has CDR1 SNHLY and CDR2 FYNNEI. The CDR3 contains 13 residues.

The table lists this clonotype with many counts. The rearrangement joins TRBV20-1 to TRBJ1-2; unclear D gene. The CDR3 runs 11 residues. Germline assignment: CDR1 DFQATT and CDR2 SNEGSKA (reference sequence). V was clipped by 6 bases and J by 3 bases, with 8 bases between them. DNA for the CDR3: TGCAGTGCAACAGATGACTATGGCTACACCTTC. Protein: CSATDDYGYTF.

This clonotype was detected ten times or more. This chain connects TRBV7-9 to TRBJ2-7; maybe TRBD2 (6 bases). This CDR3 spans 14 amino acids. Germline V gene lookup returns CDR1 SEHNR and CDR2 FQNEAQ (reference sequence). The ends were cut back, 5 bases at V and 3 bases at J, with 14 bases in the middle. DNA of the CDR3: TGTGCCAGCAGCCTAAGCGGGTTTGACTACGAGCAGTACTTC. As protein: CASSLSGFDYEQYF.

This clonotype came up many times. The V and J genes are TRBV18 and TRBJ1-1; D perhaps matches TRBD1 (6 bases). The CDR3 totals 14 residues. V was shortened by 0 bases and J by 1 base, with 6 bases between the two germline ends. The germline CDR1 and CDR2 sequences are KGHSH and LQKENI. DNA for the CDR3: TGTGCCAGCTCACCACCGGGACAGAACACTGAAGCTTTCTTT. This translates into CASSPPGQNTEAFF. The whole variable domain, filled in from reference TRBV18 and TRBJ1-1, reads NAGVMQNPRHLVRRRGQEARLRCSPMKGHSHVYWYRQLPEEGLKFMVYLQKENIIDESGMPKERFSAEFPKEGPSILRIQQVVRGDSAAYFCASSPPGQNTEAFFGQGTRLTVV.

This clonotype was recorded at least ten times. V and J are TRBV25-1 and TRBJ2-2; D not certain. CDR1 and CDR2 from the germline V gene are MGHDK and SYGVNS. This CDR3 spans 16 amino acids. The V and J ends lost 3 bases and 1 base respectively, with 12 bases between them. The CDR3 DNA sequence: TGTGCCAGCAGTGATCCCCGGGTTCAGAACACCGGGGAGCTGTTTTTT. As protein: CASSDPRVQNTGELFF. Complete variable domain (other parts from reference TRBV25-1 and TRBJ2-2): EADIYQTPRYLVIGTGKKITLECSQTMGHDKMYWYQQDPGMELHLIHYSYGVNSTEKGDLSSESTVSRIRTEHFPLTLESARPSHTSQYLCASSDPRVQNTGELFFGEGSRLTVL.

The chain has TRBV2 and TRBJ2-1; D remains ambiguous. Germline V gene lookup returns CDR1 SNHLY and CDR2 FYNNEI. The CDR3 runs 14 residues. Trimming cost V 4 bases and J 0 bases, with 7 bases left between them. CDR3 bases: TGTGCCAGCAGTGGCGTAAGCTCCTACAATGAGCAGTTCTTC. Translating it yields CASSGVSSYNEQFF.